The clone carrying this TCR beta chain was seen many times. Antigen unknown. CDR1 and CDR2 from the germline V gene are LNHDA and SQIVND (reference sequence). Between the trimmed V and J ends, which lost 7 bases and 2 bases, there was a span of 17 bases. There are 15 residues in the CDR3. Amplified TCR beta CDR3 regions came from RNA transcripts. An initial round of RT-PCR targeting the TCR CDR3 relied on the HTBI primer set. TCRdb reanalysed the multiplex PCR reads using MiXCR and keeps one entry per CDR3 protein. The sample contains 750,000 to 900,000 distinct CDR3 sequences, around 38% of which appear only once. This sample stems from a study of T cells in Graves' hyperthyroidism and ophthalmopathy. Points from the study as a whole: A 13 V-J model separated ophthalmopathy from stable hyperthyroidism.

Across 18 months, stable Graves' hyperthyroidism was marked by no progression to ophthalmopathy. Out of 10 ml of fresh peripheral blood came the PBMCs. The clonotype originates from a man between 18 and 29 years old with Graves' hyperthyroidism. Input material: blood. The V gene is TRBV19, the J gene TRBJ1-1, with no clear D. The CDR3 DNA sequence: TGTGCCAGTACTTCCAAAAGGAATTCCAACACTGAAGCTTTCTTT. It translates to CASTSKRNSNTEAFF.